This T cell receptor beta chain appears in the sequencing data of a study of OX40 agonist ivuxolimab in advanced cancers. The wider study: Patients assigned to dose escalation were diagnosed with hepatocellular carcinoma, melanoma, renal cell or head and neck cancer. The study's findings and limits: The average count of expanded clones was higher among CD8+ T cells than among CD4+. With doses of 0.1-3.0 mg/kg, partial responders showed among the lowest clonal expansion.

This clone has only one observation. Its cognate antigen is unknown. Produced via immunoSEQ multiplex PCR; TCRdb's table is partial and in-frame only. Of under 45,000 clones listed, over 75% are singletons. Germline CDR1 and CDR2: SGHRS and YFSETQ. V lost 3 bases, J lost 12 bases, and 16 bases stayed unmatched. This CDR3 spans 16 amino acids. The rearrangement links TRBV5-1 to TRBJ2-1; 9 bases line up with TRBD2. The TCR originated in an adult with an advanced solid tumor such as melanoma, head and neck, liver or kidney cancer. The sample in question was CD4+ or CD8+ T cells sorted from blood, obtained in a trial of the OX40 agonist ivuxolimab. The CDR3, as DNA: TGCGCCAGCAGCTCGCCCCATGCTAGCGGGATCGAGGCGCAGTTCTTC. Its protein is CASSSPHASGIEAQFF.